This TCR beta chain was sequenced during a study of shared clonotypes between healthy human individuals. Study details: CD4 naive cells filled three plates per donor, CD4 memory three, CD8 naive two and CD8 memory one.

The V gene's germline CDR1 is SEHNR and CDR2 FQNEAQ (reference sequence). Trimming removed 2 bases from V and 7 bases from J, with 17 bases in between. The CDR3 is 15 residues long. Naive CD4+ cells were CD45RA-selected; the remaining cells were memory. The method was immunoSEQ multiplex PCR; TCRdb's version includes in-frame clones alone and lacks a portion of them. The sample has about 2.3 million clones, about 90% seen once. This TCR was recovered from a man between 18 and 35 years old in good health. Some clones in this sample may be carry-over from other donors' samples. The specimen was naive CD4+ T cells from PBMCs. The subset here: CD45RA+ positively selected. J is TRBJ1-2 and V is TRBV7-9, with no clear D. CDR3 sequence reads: CASSLYRDQVSGYTF. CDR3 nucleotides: TGTGCCAGCAGCTTATATAGGGATCAAGTGAGTGGCTACACCTTC.